This entry lists 18 T cell receptor beta chains sequenced from one sample in a study of shared clonotypes between healthy human individuals. TCRdb keeps only in-frame clones here, not all; method: immunoSEQ multiplex PCR. The sample holds 780,000 or so clones, about two thirds seen once. Sequenced input: memory CD4+ T cells sorted from blood. Subset meaning: CD45RA-negative fraction. These receptors originate from a woman aged 25 to 39 in good health.

The chain recombines TRBV20-1 with TRBJ2-7; the D is unclear. V lost 3 bases and J lost 6, with 9 bases in between. Germline values: CDR1 DFQATT, CDR2 SNEGSKA (reference sequence). CDR3 length equals 11 residues. The DNA of the CDR3 is TGCAGTGCTAGGGCCGTTAGCGAGCAGTACTTC. Translation: CSARAVSEQYF.

The table lists this clone with a few counts. The chain couples TRBV2 to TRBJ2-1; D gene uncertain. V shed 4 bases and J shed 6 bases, with 4 bases lying between them. There are 11 residues in the CDR3. Germline-derived CDR1 and CDR2 are SNHLY and FYNNEI. DNA of the CDR3: TGTGCCAGCAGTGCCTTCAATGAGCAGTTCTTC. This codes for CASSAFNEQFF.

CDR3 in DNA: TGTGCCAGCAGTTTATCGAGGGACAACAACGAGCAGTACTTC. It specifies CASSLSRDNNEQYF. The V call is TRBV27, the J call TRBJ2-7, with TRBD1 as a possible D gene (6 bases). The germline V gene has CDR1 MNHEY and CDR2 SMNVEV (reference sequence). The CDR3 has 14 residues. Trimming took off 0 bases at V and 5 bases at J, with 11 bases between the two ends.

This clone was seen only a few times. The CDR3 DNA reads TGTGCCAGCAGCTTAGGACAGGTCGGGCAAGCCGGGGAGCTGTTTTTT. Residues: CASSLGQVGQAGELFF. The chain has TRBV7-9 and TRBJ2-2, with a tentative D call TRBD1 (6 bases). From germline, CDR1 is SEHNR and CDR2 FQNEAQ (reference sequence). Trimming took off 1 base at V and 6 bases at J, with 15 bases between the two ends. The CDR3 runs to 16 residues.

This clone was observed once. The V and J genes are TRBV30 and TRBJ2-5, with D maybe TRBD1 (5 bases). Germline CDR1 reads GTSNPN; CDR2 reads SVGIG (reference sequence). The CDR3 spans 14 residues. V was trimmed by 1 base and J by 5 bases, leaving 14 bases between them. The CDR3 loop reads CAWSATRVSETQYF. The DNA for the CDR3 is TGTGCCTGGAGTGCGACCAGGGTCTCCGAGACCCAGTACTTC.

A few counts support this clone. The CDR3 coding sequence is TGTGCCAGCTCACTACCGGCGGGAGGCGGCACCGGGGAGCTGTTTTTT. This gives the protein CASSLPAGGGTGELFF. J is TRBJ2-2 and V is TRBV18, with TRBD2 matching 8 bases. Looked up from germline, CDR1 is KGHSH and CDR2 is LQKENI. The CDR3 runs to 16 residues. After removal of 4 bases from V and 4 bases from J, the junction contained 8 bases not matched to a gene.

This CDR3 is CASSPLQGYEQFF. The CDR3 bases are TGTGCCAGCTCACCCTTACAGGGGTATGAGCAGTTCTTC. V and J are TRBV18 and TRBJ2-1, with 7 bases lining up with TRBD1. The V segment lost 3 bases and the J segment 8 bases; nucleotides outside the gene matches: 4. CDR1 and CDR2 (germline): KGHSH, LQKENI. This CDR3 is built from 13 residues.

The chain recombines TRBV6-1 with TRBJ2-6; D may be TRBD1 or TRBD2 (6 bases each). V lost 8 bases, J lost 2 bases, and 10 bases lay in between. The CDR3 runs 14 residues. The germline V gene has CDR1 MNHNS and CDR2 SASEGT. The CDR3 DNA is TGTGCCAGCGCTGGGGGGCCTGGGGCCAACGTCCTGACTTTC. The encoded protein is CASAGGPGANVLTF.

V gene TRBV28 combines with J gene TRBJ1-5, with unresolved D. CDR1 and CDR2 (germline): MDHEN, SYDVKM. Trimming left V 2 bases short and J 3 bases short, with 8 bases between. This CDR3 comprises 14 residues. CDR3 region: CASSLPSLNQPQHF. The CDR3 bases are TGTGCCAGCAGTTTACCCAGCCTCAATCAGCCCCAGCATTTT.

This clone was counted between two and nine times. The chain links TRBV14 to TRBJ2-7, with D possibly TRBD2 on 6 matching bases. V lost 1 base and J 3 bases, leaving 10 bases between the germline ends. Germline loops: CDR1 SGHDN, CDR2 FVKESK. CDR3 size: 14 residues. Here the CDR3 DNA reads TGTGCCAGCAGCCAAGGAGCGGGCGGCTACGAGCAGTACTTC. Its protein is CASSQGAGGYEQYF.

The chain uses TRBV5-1 and TRBJ1-1; TRBD1 matches 7 bases. J gave up 0 bases and V 4 bases, and 9 bases lay outside the gene matches. Germline CDR1 reads SGHRS; CDR2 reads YFSETQ. The CDR3 is 16 amino acids. As DNA, the CDR3 is TGCGCCAGCAGCCCTAGACAGGGATTAATGAACACTGAAGCTTTCTTT. As protein: CASSPRQGLMNTEAFF.

With regard to this clone: A read error is possible here, since a much larger clone lies one base away. The rearrangement uses TRBV28 and TRBJ1-5; D is undetermined. Germline CDR1 and CDR2: MDHEN and SYDVKM. This CDR3 has 13 amino acids. V was shortened by 4 bases and J by 2 bases, with 6 bases between the two germline ends. Written as DNA, the CDR3 is TGTGCCAGCAGTTCCCCAGGCAATCAGCCCCAGCATTTT. Translated, it gives CASSSPGNQPQHF.

The V gene is TRBV14, the J gene TRBJ2-1, with a weak D call TRBD2 (5 bases). The CDR3 runs 14 residues. Germline V CDR1 and CDR2: SGHDN, FVKESK. V was pared by 0 bases and J by 8 bases, with 11 bases between. CDR3 region: CASSQDASSYEQFF. CDR3 bases: TGTGCCAGCAGCCAAGACGCTAGCAGCTATGAGCAGTTCTTC.

The chain employs TRBV7-6 and TRBJ2-7; 8 bases agree with TRBD1. The V segment lost 5 bases and the J segment 4 bases; nucleotides outside the gene matches: 13. The germline CDR1 and CDR2 sequences are SGHVS and FNYEAQ. The length of the CDR3 is 16 residues. This chain's CDR3 is CASSNGPGTGRYEQYF. CDR3 nucleotide sequence: TGTGCCAGCAGCAATGGCCCGGGGACAGGTCGTTACGAGCAGTACTTC.

This chain links TRBV7-6 with TRBJ1-1, with D possibly matching TRBD1 (6 bases). Germline lookup yields CDR1 SGHVS and CDR2 FNYEAQ. V was trimmed by 1 base and J by 1 base, leaving 13 bases between them. The CDR3 totals 16 residues. The CDR3 bases are TGTGCCAGCAGCTTAGTGGGACAATTCCAGAACACTGAAGCTTTCTTT. It codes for CASSLVGQFQNTEAFF.

This chain links TRBV11-2 with TRBJ2-5; 7 positions agree with TRBD2. The CDR3 totals 15 residues. The germline gives CDR1 SGHAT, CDR2 FQNNGV. The V segment lost 6 bases and the J segment 4 bases; nucleotides outside the gene matches: 11. Written as DNA, the CDR3 is TGTGCCAGCAGTCTCTTTGGCGGGAGTCTAGAGACCCAGTACTTC. It yields the protein CASSLFGGSLETQYF.

Only one count was recorded for this clone. The CDR3 sequence is CASSPTGYRNEQYF. DNA of the CDR3: TGTGCCAGCAGCCCCACAGGGTATAGAAACGAGCAGTACTTC. This sequence joins TRBV5-4 and TRBJ2-7, with D possibly matching TRBD1 (6 bases). This CDR3 is built from 14 residues. V dropped 4 bases and J dropped 5 bases, with 16 bases sitting between them. Looked up from germline, CDR1 is SGHNT and CDR2 is YYREEE (reference sequence).

This clone was detected only a few times. This rearrangement joins TRBV9 to TRBJ2-5; TRBD2 matches at 14 bases. This CDR3 has 18 residues. V was clipped by 2 bases and J by 2 bases; unmatched bases: 8. Germline V CDR1 and CDR2: SGDLS, YYNGEE. CDR3 coding DNA: TGTGCCAGCAGCGTTTGGGGACTAGCGGGAGACCATCAAGAGACCCAGTACTTC. Encoded protein: CASSVWGLAGDHQETQYF.